The clone carrying this T cell receptor beta chain appeared once. Original data processing: Amplification from reference gene primers served as the basis for estimated nucleated cell counts. Profiled with immunoSEQ multiplex PCR; TCRdb holds only in-frame clones, not every one. V, J and clone size derive from that table, while D and trimming were established from the DNA sequence. The data hold about 250,000 clones, with about 85% observed a single time. This specimen belongs to a study of blood T cell repertoires in COVID-19. Study details: There were acute and convalescent COVID-19 samples, and they came from the United States, Italy and Spain. Sources were T cells, B-cell-depleted T cells, or PBMCs; the material itself was cDNA or gDNA.

CDR1 is SGHRS, CDR2 YFSETQ, per germline. V was shortened by 3 bases and J by 5 bases, with 19 bases between the two germline ends. The CDR3 runs 16 residues. The clonotype comes from a man aged 18 to 29 with active or convalescent COVID-19. The rearrangement joins TRBV5-1 to TRBJ2-3; D perhaps matches TRBD1 (5 bases). Input material: peripheral blood. The CDR3 sequence is CASSSSAQVAVDTQYF. The DNA for the CDR3 is TGCGCCAGCAGCTCGTCGGCACAGGTGGCGGTAGATACGCAGTATTTT.